This TCR beta chain derives from a study of brain metastases from non-small cell lung cancer. Notes on the study in general: TCR repertoires overlapped largely between brain metastases and matched primaries. Brain metastases had lower T-cell infiltration than primary tumors. In about 64% of brain metastases, T-cell clones were expanded compared with matched primary tumors.

Germline CDR1 SGHTS, CDR2 YDEGEE. The CDR3 loop spans 16 amino acids. V was clipped by 2 bases and J by 4 bases; unmatched bases: 4. Sequencing was performed with immunoSEQ multiplex PCR; in TCRdb, only in-frame clones are kept and a portion is missing. Among about 2,600 clones listed, around 83% were seen once. Note on this clone: Its specificity is unknown. The same CDR3 is also encoded by other DNA sequences in this sample.

The sequenced material came from primary lung tumor tissue. The gene calls are TRBV5-8 and TRBJ2-1; 12 bases agree with TRBD2. The clonotype originates from a donor aged 40 or over with non-small cell lung cancer. CDR3 protein: CASSLTTSGGYNEQFF. The CDR3 bases are TGTGCCAGCAGCTTAACTACTAGCGGGGGGTACAATGAGCAGTTCTTC.